This is a list of T cell receptor beta chains from one sample in a study of T cells after yellow fever vaccination. TCRdb analysed the 5' RACE reads with MiXCR anew, one entry per CDR3 protein. The table shows about 210,000 distinct CDR3 sequences, with approximately 3.2% occurring only once. Sequenced material: CD4+ T cells sorted from PBMCs, taken 10 days after the yellow fever booster vaccination. The receptors derive from a man aged 18 to 35 who received the YFV17D yellow fever vaccine. Each CDR3 is given with its conserved first and last residue. The D gene is left open where the match is weak. Size is omitted from some rows. Given values are once, few, many or a class for expanded clones.

clone_size	j_call	v_call	d_call	cdr3_nt	cdr3_aa
many	TRBJ2-4	TRBV3-1	-	TGTGCCAGCAGCCAAGACCCTAGCCGGGTTGGGTACTTC	CASSQDPSRVGYF
-	TRBJ2-3	TRBV7-9	TRBD1	TGTGCCAGCAGCCCTAAAACCGGGACAGGGGGATCAGATACGCAGTATTTT	CASSPKTGTGGSDTQYF
medium-sized	TRBJ2-2	TRBV5-1	-	TGCGCCAGCAGCTTGGCGTCCACCGGGGAGCTGTTTTTT	CASSLASTGELFF
-	TRBJ1-3	TRBV7-2	TRBD1	TGTGCCAGCAGCCCATACCCGACAGGGGGAAACACCATATATTTT	CASSPYPTGGNTIYF
-	TRBJ2-3	TRBV20-1	-	TGCAGTGCTAGTGAGCGTCTGGGGGGCACAGATACGCAGTATTTT	CSASERLGGTDTQYF
few	TRBJ2-2	TRBV7-6	TRBD1	TGTGCCAGCAGCTCGGACAGGTCCGGGGAGCTGTTTTTT	CASSSDRSGELFF
many	TRBJ2-5	TRBV5-1	-	TGCGCCAGCAGCTTTGGGGGGACATCAGCTTCGGAGACCCAGTACTTC	CASSFGGTSASETQYF
-	TRBJ1-2	TRBV5-1	-	TGCGCCAGCAGCGACAGCCCTAACTATGGCTACACCTTC	CASSDSPNYGYTF
-	TRBJ1-2	TRBV24-1	-	TGTGCCACCAGTGATAGCCGTGGCTACACCTTC	CATSDSRGYTF
many	TRBJ2-5	TRBV2	-	TGTGCCAGCGGGCCAGGGACTCTGTCGGGGAAGACCCAGTACTTC	CASGPGTLSGKTQYF
few	TRBJ1-4	TRBV6-5	-	TGTGCCAGCAGTCAGTCCCGAATTAATGAAAAACTGTTTTTT	CASSQSRINEKLFF
many	TRBJ1-5	TRBV7-2	-	TGTGCCAGCAGTAACAGGGTGTATAGCGGCAATCAGCCCCAGCATTTT	CASSNRVYSGNQPQHF
many	TRBJ2-5	TRBV5-1	TRBD1	TGCGCCAGCAGCCTCGGACAGGAAGAGACCCAGTACTTC	CASSLGQEETQYF
-	TRBJ2-1	TRBV19	-	TGTGCCAGTAGTATAGCGTGGGGAGGTGAGCAGTTCTTC	CASSIAWGGEQFF
few	TRBJ1-4	TRBV7-9	TRBD1	TGTGCCAGCAGCACATCGAAAATCGGACAGGGGATTGAAAAACTGTTTTTT	CASSTSKIGQGIEKLFF
few	TRBJ1-5	TRBV6-6	TRBD1	TGTGCCAGCATGCCGACAGGGACGCGCCAGCCCCAGCATTTT	CASMPTGTRQPQHF
many	TRBJ1-4	TRBV10-3	TRBD1	TGTGCCTCAAGACAGGGGGAGAATGAAAAACTGTTTTTT	CASRQGENEKLFF
few	TRBJ2-5	TRBV5-1	TRBD2	TGCGCCAGCAGCCCCGGGACTAGCGGGGGGGCCGGTTTAGAGACCCAGTACTTC	CASSPGTSGGAGLETQYF
few	TRBJ1-2	TRBV13	TRBD1	TGTGCCAGCAGCTCTCAGGGGGGCTATGGCTACACCTTC	CASSSQGGYGYTF
-	TRBJ2-3	TRBV5-1	-	TGCGCCAGCAGCCGGCCCCCAAGTACGCAGTATTTT	CASSRPPSTQYF
many	TRBJ2-6	TRBV6-2/TRBV6-3	TRBD1	TGTGCCAGCAGAACCCGCTACAGGGGGCCCGGCTCTGGGGCCAACGTCCTGACTTTC	CASRTRYRGPGSGANVLTF
few	TRBJ2-3	TRBV10-3	TRBD2	TGTGCCATCAGTGTGTTTCTAGCGGGGGGCCAGGGGAGCACAGATACGCAGTATTTT	CAISVFLAGGQGSTDTQYF
many	TRBJ1-4	TRBV20-1	TRBD1	TGCAGTGCCCACGGACAGGGGGCGGGAGGCGAAAAACTGTTTTTT	CSAHGQGAGGEKLFF
-	TRBJ2-7	TRBV4-1	TRBD2	TGCGCCAGCAGCCCCTCCGGGACTAGGTTCCACGAGCAGTACTTC	CASSPSGTRFHEQYF
many	TRBJ2-3	TRBV12-3/TRBV12-4	TRBD2	TGTGCCAGCAGTTCCCTCGGAGCGGGGGGCACAGATACGCAGTATTTT	CASSSLGAGGTDTQYF
-	TRBJ2-7	TRBV27	TRBD1	TGTGCCAGCAGTCCCATAGGGGGACAGGGGGCTTGGGAGCAGTACTTC	CASSPIGGQGAWEQYF
-	TRBJ1-2	TRBV3-1	-	TGTGCCAGCAGCCAACATCCCCGGGACCGCGCCAGAGGCTACACCTTC	CASSQHPRDRARGYTF
many	TRBJ2-1	TRBV5-5	TRBD2	TGTGCCAGCAGCTTTGATCCGGGACTAGACCTGGGTGAGCAGTTCTTC	CASSFDPGLDLGEQFF